In its sample, the clone carrying this T cell receptor beta chain was seen a few times. Time point in this sample: persistent/refractory GD, antithyroid drugs over 5 years with positive TRAb. PBMCs provided the RNA from which the TCR library was made. These data originate in a study of regulatory T cells in long-lasting Graves disease. Assembly of TCR beta libraries relied on iRepertoire HTBI primers together with Arm-PCR of CDR3 regions. MiXCR was run by TCRdb on the multiplex PCR reads, yielding one entry per CDR3 protein. The sample lists about 340,000 distinct CDR3 sequences, 15% to 20% occurring once. Trimming took 8 bases from V and 4 from J; bases not matched to a gene: 10. Germline V gene data show CDR1 as MDHEN and CDR2 as SYDVKM. The CDR3 sequence is 16 residues long.

Specimen: peripheral blood mononuclear cells (PBMCs), collected when the disease was refractory, from a patient treated with antithyroid drugs. The TCR originated in a female donor with Graves disease. The chain joins TRBV28 to TRBJ2-1, with 11 bases fitting TRBD2. The CDR3: CASGGRGLAVYNEQFF. The CDR3, as DNA: TGTGCCAGCGGGGGACGGGGACTAGCGGTTTACAATGAGCAGTTCTTC.